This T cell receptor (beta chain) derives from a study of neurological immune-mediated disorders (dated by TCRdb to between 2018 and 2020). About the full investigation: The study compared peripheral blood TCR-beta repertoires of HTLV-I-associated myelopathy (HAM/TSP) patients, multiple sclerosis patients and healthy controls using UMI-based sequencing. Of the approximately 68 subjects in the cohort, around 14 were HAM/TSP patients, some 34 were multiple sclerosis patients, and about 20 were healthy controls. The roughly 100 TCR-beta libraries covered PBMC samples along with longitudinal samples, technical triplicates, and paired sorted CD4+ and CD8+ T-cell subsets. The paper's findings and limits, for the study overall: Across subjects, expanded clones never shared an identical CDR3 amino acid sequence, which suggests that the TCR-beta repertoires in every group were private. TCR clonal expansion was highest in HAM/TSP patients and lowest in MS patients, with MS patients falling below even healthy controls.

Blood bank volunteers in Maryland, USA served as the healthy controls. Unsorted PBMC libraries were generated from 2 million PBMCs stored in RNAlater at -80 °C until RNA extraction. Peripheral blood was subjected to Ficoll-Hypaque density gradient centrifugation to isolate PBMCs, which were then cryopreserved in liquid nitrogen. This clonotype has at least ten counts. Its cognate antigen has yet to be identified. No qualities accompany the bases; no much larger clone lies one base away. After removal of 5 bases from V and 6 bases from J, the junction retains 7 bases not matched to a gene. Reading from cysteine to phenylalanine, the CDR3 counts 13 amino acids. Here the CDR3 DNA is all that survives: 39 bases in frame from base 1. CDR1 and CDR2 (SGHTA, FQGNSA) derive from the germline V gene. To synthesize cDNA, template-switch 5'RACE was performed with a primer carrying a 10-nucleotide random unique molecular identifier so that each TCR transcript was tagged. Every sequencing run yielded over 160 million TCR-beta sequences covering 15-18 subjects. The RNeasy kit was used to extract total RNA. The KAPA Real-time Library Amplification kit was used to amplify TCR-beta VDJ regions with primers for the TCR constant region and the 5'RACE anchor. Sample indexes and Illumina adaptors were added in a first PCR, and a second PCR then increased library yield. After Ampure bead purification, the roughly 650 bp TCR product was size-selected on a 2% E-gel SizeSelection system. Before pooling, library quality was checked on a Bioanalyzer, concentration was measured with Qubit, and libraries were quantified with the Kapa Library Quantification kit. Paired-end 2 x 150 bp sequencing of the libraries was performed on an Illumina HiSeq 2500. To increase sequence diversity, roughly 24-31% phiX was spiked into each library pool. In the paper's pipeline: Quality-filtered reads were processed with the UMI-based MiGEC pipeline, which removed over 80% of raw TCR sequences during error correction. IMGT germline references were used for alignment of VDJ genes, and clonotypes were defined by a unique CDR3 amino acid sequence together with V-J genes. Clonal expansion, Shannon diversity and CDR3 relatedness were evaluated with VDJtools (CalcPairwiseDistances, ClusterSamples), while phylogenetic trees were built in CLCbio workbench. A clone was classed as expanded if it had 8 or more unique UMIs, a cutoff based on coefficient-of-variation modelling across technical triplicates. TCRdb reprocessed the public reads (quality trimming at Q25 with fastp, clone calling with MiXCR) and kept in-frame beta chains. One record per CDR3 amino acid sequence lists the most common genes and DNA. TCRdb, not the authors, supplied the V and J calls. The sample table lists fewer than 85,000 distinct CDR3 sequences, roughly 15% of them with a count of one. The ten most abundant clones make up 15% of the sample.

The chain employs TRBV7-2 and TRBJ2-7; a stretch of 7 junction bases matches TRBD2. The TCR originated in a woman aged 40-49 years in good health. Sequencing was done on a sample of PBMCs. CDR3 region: CASSRVPGGEQYF. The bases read TGTGCCAGCAGCCGTGTCCCGGGGGGCGAGCAGTACTTC.